Only a few counts were recorded for the clone carrying this T cell receptor beta chain. Its antigen is currently unknown. This specimen comes from a study of immune heterogeneity within non-small cell lung tumors. Study observations and caveats: Clonotypes of T-cell receptor beta found at high frequency were largely distinct between individual patients. A significant, moderate positive correlation (R approximately 0.35) linked local T-cell clonality and tumor mutational burden.

Multiplex PCR relied on 32 V and 13 J primers to amplify TCR beta CDR3. MiXCR, applied by TCRdb to the multiplex PCR reads, yields one record per CDR3 protein. The sample consists of over 2,500 distinct CDR3 sequences, 35% to 50% of them appearing once. With 3 bases clipped from V and 6 bases from J, the junction kept 8 bases outside the gene matches. The CDR3 loop spans 15 amino acids. Bulk tumor genomic DNA, approximately 560 ng per sample, was the template. Surgeons took several biopsies per primary tumor, spaced far apart, during surgery. Untreated, newly diagnosed non-small cell lung cancer patients underwent curative surgery. It was newly diagnosed non-small cell lung cancer patients having surgery with curative intent who served as donors.

This sequence was found in a woman in her fifties or sixties with non-small cell lung cancer. The V gene is TRBV12-3 or TRBV12-4, the J gene TRBJ2-1; 7 bases agree with TRBD2. Material for sequencing was lung tumor tissue. This CDR3 is CASSFSAGAGNEQFF. The CDR3 nucleotides are TGTGCCAGCAGTTTCAGCGCGGGAGCGGGCAATGAGCAGTTCTTC.